This T cell receptor (beta chain) was sequenced in a study of Tregs in tolerant kidney transplant recipients. About this clone: The antigen is undetermined. One end of the junction fails to match germline, which may point to a read error.

Data came from immunoSEQ multiplex PCR; TCRdb stores just in-frame clones and leaves some out. Among approximately 17,000 clones listed, around 66% were seen once. This CDR3 contains 12 residues. Germline lookup yields CDR1 SGHDT and CDR2 YYEEEE. Sample: Tregs from blood cultured with allogeneic cells. The sequence was collected from a human donor in good health. This chain uses TRBV5-6 with TRBJ2-1; the D is unclear. CDR3 DNA: TGTGCCAGCAGCCTTCCCAACAATGATCAGTTCTTC. Residues: CASSLPNNDQFF.